Reported below is one T cell receptor beta chain. This entry belongs to a study of blood T cell repertoires in COVID-19. Overall study context: The United States, Italy and Spain provided the acute and convalescent COVID-19 samples. Nucleic acid was either cDNA or gDNA, and it came from T cells, B-cell-depleted T cells, or PBMCs.

Source study methods: From reference gene primer amplification, estimates of nucleated cell counts were derived. Here immunoSEQ multiplex PCR was the method, and the copy in TCRdb shows in-frame clones only, minus some. V and J calls and clone size are copied from that table; D and trimming were computed from the DNA. Of about 260,000 clones listed, approximately 81% are singletons. Sequencing used peripheral blood. The source of this sequence is a man aged 60 to 69 with acute or convalescent COVID-19.

CDR3 DNA sequence: TGCGCCAGCAGCTTCAGGGTTTCAAATGGCTACACCTTC. It yields the protein CASSFRVSNGYTF. This chain joins TRBV5-1 and TRBJ1-2; weak D call: TRBD1 (5 bases). The CDR3 runs to 13 residues. Deletions cut 2 bases from V and 6 bases from J, with 11 bases between. Germline V CDR1 and CDR2: SGHRS, YFSETQ. The whole variable domain, filled in from reference TRBV5-1 and TRBJ1-2, reads KAGVTQTPRYLIKTRGQQVTLSCSPISGHRSVSWYQQTPGQGLQFLFEYFSETQRNKGNFPGRFSGRQFSNSRSEMNVSTLELGDSALYLCASSFRVSNGYTFGSGTRLTVV.